This T cell receptor (beta chain) is drawn from a study of T cell responses to AZD1222 COVID-19 vaccine. Overall study findings and caveats: Following two doses of AZD1222, Spike-specific TCR breadth and depth rose. Most donors were white British and more were female, and clonal diversity was possibly underestimated.

The data were produced by immunoSEQ multiplex PCR, yet TCRdb's version contains in-frame clones alone and is incomplete. The sample holds 130,000 or so clones, just over 90% seen once. This CDR3 region has 12 residues. In germline, CDR1 is MNHEY, CDR2 SMNVEV (reference sequence). V lost 1 base and J lost 11, with 11 bases in between. With respect to this clone: Its specificity is unknown.

V gene TRBV27 combines with J gene TRBJ1-1; D is uncertain. Sequences were derived from peripheral blood, sampled 28 days after the second AZD1222 dose. The TCR was taken from an adult who received the AZD1222 COVID-19 vaccine. Written as DNA, the CDR3 is TGTGCCAGCAGTTTATTGGGGTCAAAGGCTTTCTTT. Residues: CASSLLGSKAFF.